This T cell receptor beta chain was captured by sequencing in a study of blood T cell repertoires in COVID-19. Clones were sequenced by immunoSEQ multiplex PCR, and TCRdb holds only the in-frame ones, with some missing. The sample has roughly 120,000 clones; more than 65% are singletons. Trimming shortened V by 2 bases and J by 0 bases, and 15 bases separated the two germline ends. Germline CDR1 reads SGHKS; CDR2 reads YYEKEE (reference sequence). This CDR3 region has 17 residues. Sequencing was performed on peripheral blood. The TCR sequence derives from a man aged 50 or older with acute or convalescent COVID-19. The chain joins TRBV5-5 to TRBJ1-3; no clear D. CDR3 sequence: CASSFITGSDSGNTIYF. The CDR3 DNA reads as TGTGCCAGCAGCTTTATAACGGGTTCGGACTCTGGAAACACCATATATTTT.